The 24 T cell receptor beta chains presented below share a single source sample, sequenced in a study of shared clonotypes between healthy human individuals. The assay was immunoSEQ multiplex PCR, and TCRdb's table has in-frame clones only and misses some. The table has hundreds of thousands of clones, 79% seen once. The specimen sequenced was PBMCs. These receptor sequences come from a woman in her 40s in good health. Some clones in this sample may be carry-over from other donors' samples.

The chain carries TRBV9 and TRBJ1-5; D is unresolved. The V end was cut by 0 bases, the J end by 3 bases, with 7 bases between. Germline lookup yields CDR1 SGDLS and CDR2 YYNGEE. This CDR3 has 14 residues. For the CDR3, the DNA is TGTGCCAGCAGCGTAGATCCAGTCAATCAGCCCCAGCATTTT. This codes for CASSVDPVNQPQHF.

Comment on this clone: The junction and the germline gene differ at one end; a read error may be behind it. V usage is TRBV7-3 and J usage is TRBJ2-3; TRBD1 might be the D (6 bases). This CDR3 region has 16 residues. Per germline, CDR1 SGHTA and CDR2 FQGTGA. The DNA for the CDR3 is TGTGCCAGCATCTTAAAGGGGGATACTAGCACAGATACGCAGTATTTT. Its protein product is CASILKGDTSTDTQYF.

In its sample, this clone was seen once. The rearrangement links TRBV30 to TRBJ1-4; 7 bases are a match to TRBD1. This CDR3 contains 14 residues. V shed 4 bases and J 4 bases; nucleotides not matched to a gene: 6. Germline loops: CDR1 GTSNPN, CDR2 SVGIG (reference sequence). CDR3: CAWTPTGLNEKLFF. The CDR3 coding sequence is TGTGCCTGGACCCCGACAGGGCTTAATGAAAAACTGTTTTTT.

The rearrangement joins TRBV28 to TRBJ2-7; 9 nucleotides line up with TRBD1. The CDR3 contains 16 residues. With 3 bases clipped from V and 7 bases from J, the junction kept 13 bases outside the gene matches. Germline lookup yields CDR1 MDHEN and CDR2 SYDVKM. CDR3 region: CASSFTTGGEDLEQYF. CDR3 DNA: TGTGCCAGCAGTTTCACGACAGGGGGGGAAGATTTAGAGCAGTACTTC.

The chain carries TRBV5-1 and TRBJ2-7; D is possibly TRBD2 (5 bases). The CDR3 runs to 14 residues. The germline V gene encodes CDR1 SGHRS and CDR2 YFSETQ. With 0 bases removed from V and 6 bases from J, the gap between germline ends came to 13 bases. CDR3 nucleotide sequence: TGCGCCAGCAGCTTGGGTTTCGGGGTTTCCGAGCAGTACTTC. Translation: CASSLGFGVSEQYF.

This clone was observed once. The V gene is TRBV5-1, the J gene TRBJ1-6; D gene unclear. The CDR3 length is 14 residues. Trimming took 0 bases from V and 7 from J, leaving 8 bases between them. CDR1 SGHRS and CDR2 YFSETQ come from the germline V gene. The CDR3: CASSLVDGNSPLHF. CDR3 nucleotide sequence: TGCGCCAGCAGCTTGGTTGACGGGAATTCACCCCTCCACTTT.

This clone was counted between two and nine times. This sequence joins TRBV7-2 and TRBJ2-7; 7 positions agree with TRBD1. Looked up from germline, CDR1 is SGHTA and CDR2 is FQGNSA. The CDR3 has 14 amino acids. V lost 6 bases to trimming and J lost 3 bases; unmatched junction nucleotides: 8. This CDR3 is CASRRTGTDYEQYF. In nucleotides, the CDR3 is TGTGCCAGCAGAAGGACCGGGACAGACTACGAGCAGTACTTC.

This rearrangement joins TRBV5-1 to TRBJ2-2; D unclear. CDR3 length: 17 amino acids. With 1 base removed from V and 5 bases from J, the gap between germline ends came to 18 bases. Germline assignment: CDR1 SGHRS and CDR2 YFSETQ. The CDR3, as DNA: TGCGCCAGCAGCTTGTCGCCAGCCACCGTCAGGACCGGGGAGCTGTTTTTT. Translated, it gives CASSLSPATVRTGELFF. Full variable domain (outside the CDR3, taken from reference TRBV5-1 and TRBJ2-2): KAGVTQTPRYLIKTRGQQVTLSCSPISGHRSVSWYQQTPGQGLQFLFEYFSETQRNKGNFPGRFSGRQFSNSRSEMNVSTLELGDSALYLCASSLSPATVRTGELFFGEGSRLTVL.

The sample holds one count of this clone. In DNA, the CDR3 is TGTGCCAGCAGTCCTGGACAGGCCTCCTCCTATGGCTACACCTTC. This codes for CASSPGQASSYGYTF. The V call is TRBV27, the J call TRBJ1-2; 7 bases are shared with TRBD1. Germline CDR1 reads MNHEY; CDR2 reads SMNVEV (reference sequence). V dropped 5 bases and J dropped 4; count of bases not matched to a gene: 10. This CDR3 has 15 residues.

The rearrangement links TRBV11-2 to TRBJ2-7; TRBD1 is a possible D gene (5 bases). This CDR3 is built from 14 residues. In germline, CDR1 is SGHAT, CDR2 FQNNGV. Deletions cut 7 bases from V and 1 base from J, with 14 bases between. CDR3 sequence: CASKGTGFSYEQYF. The CDR3, as DNA: TGTGCCAGCAAGGGAACAGGCTTTTCCTACGAGCAGTACTTC.

This sequence joins TRBV27 and TRBJ2-7, with 10 positions matching TRBD2. The V and J ends lost 6 bases and 5 bases, in that order; junction bases with no gene match: 7. Germline V gene lookup returns CDR1 MNHEY and CDR2 SMNVEV (reference sequence). This CDR3 has 14 amino acids. As DNA, the CDR3 is TGTGCCAGCAGCCCAGCGGGGGGGTTCCACGAGCAGTACTTC. This gives the protein CASSPAGGFHEQYF.

The chain uses TRBV5-6 and TRBJ1-2; a weak D match, TRBD1 (5 bases). Trimming took 1 base from V and 2 from J, leaving 12 bases between them. The CDR3 consists of 15 residues. In germline, CDR1 is SGHDT, CDR2 YYEEEE. The DNA of the CDR3 is TGTGCCAGCAGCTTGCCCATGACAGAGAACTATGGCTACACCTTC. It yields the protein CASSLPMTENYGYTF.

There are a few counts of this clone. The V gene is TRBV11-3, the J gene TRBJ2-2, with D possibly called TRBD1 or TRBD2 (6 bases each). The V and J ends lost 5 bases and 0 bases respectively, with 13 bases between them. Germline CDR1 is SGHNT and CDR2 is YENEEA. CDR3 length equals 16 residues. The CDR3 sequence: CASSAMGGANTGELFF. DNA for the CDR3: TGTGCCAGCAGCGCAATGGGGGGCGCGAACACCGGGGAGCTGTTTTTT. Full variable domain (remainder filled in from reference TRBV11-3 and TRBJ2-2): EAGVVQSPRYKIIEKKQPVAFWCNPISGHNTLYWYLQNLGQGPELLIRYENEEAVDDSQLPKDRFSAERLKGVDSTLKIQPAELGDSAVYLCASSAMGGANTGELFFGEGSRLTVL.

The V call is TRBV27, the J call TRBJ1-2; perhaps TRBD1 as D (6 bases). This CDR3 is built from 13 residues. In germline, CDR1 is MNHEY, CDR2 SMNVEV (reference sequence). The V end was cut by 5 bases, the J end by 8 bases, with 15 bases between. The CDR3, as DNA: TGTGCCAGCAGTGCCAGGGGTCTGGGGGGCTACACCTTC. This codes for CASSARGLGGYTF.

The rearrangement uses TRBV9 and TRBJ1-4; D is unresolved. Germline V gives CDR1 SGDLS, CDR2 YYNGEE. Trimming shortened V by 4 bases and J by 8 bases, and 9 bases separated the two germline ends. The CDR3 consists of 12 residues. CDR3 region: CASSTSGEKLFF. The CDR3 nucleotides read TGTGCCAGCAGCACATCCGGCGAAAAACTGTTTTTT.

V and J are TRBV18 and TRBJ1-4; no firm D call. Germline CDR1 KGHSH, CDR2 LQKENI. V lost 6 bases and J lost 2, with 10 bases in between. The CDR3 extends over 14 amino acids. DNA for the CDR3: TGTGCCAGCTCGCAGGCGGGGACTAATGAAAAACTGTTTTTT. Its protein product is CASSQAGTNEKLFF.

CDR3 sequence reads: CASSEGNSLAGWKETQYF. CDR3 coding DNA: TGTGCCAGCAGTGAAGGGAATAGCTTGGCGGGATGGAAAGAGACCCAGTACTTC. This chain connects TRBV2 to TRBJ2-5; the D gene is possibly TRBD2 (6 bases). The CDR3 consists of 18 residues. The germline V gene has CDR1 SNHLY and CDR2 FYNNEI. The germline V and J ends were trimmed by 1 base and 3 bases, with 21 bases remaining between them.

This chain joins TRBV5-8 and TRBJ1-1, with D unresolved. CDR3 length equals 14 residues. V was clipped by 5 bases and J by 5 bases, with 16 bases between them. CDR1 is SGHTS and CDR2 is YDEGEE in the germline V gene. The CDR3 nucleotides read TGTGCCAGCAGACTCGGACCCCCGGGGACTGAAGCTTTCTTT. Translating it yields CASRLGPPGTEAFF.

The chain is built from TRBV7-1 and TRBJ2-1; the D gene is possibly TRBD2 (6 bases). TRBV7-1 is an open reading frame, and its role is uncertain. V lost 4 bases to trimming and J lost 9 bases, with 16 bases between them. This CDR3 comprises 14 residues. For the CDR3, the DNA is TGTGCCAGCAGCTTAAGTACCCTAGCGAGTGAGCAGTTCTTC. This sequence encodes CASSLSTLASEQFF.

The rearrangement links TRBV9 to TRBJ1-2, with a tentative D call TRBD1 (5 bases). CDR3 length equals 14 residues. V gave up 3 bases and J gave up 3 bases, with 12 bases separating them. Germline V gives CDR1 SGDLS, CDR2 YYNGEE. This chain's CDR3 is CASSARSGHYGYTF. The CDR3 coding sequence is TGTGCCAGCAGCGCCCGATCGGGGCACTATGGCTACACCTTC.

This chain's CDR3 is CASSEGAGGRSYNEQFF. The CDR3 DNA reads as TGTGCCAGCAGTGAAGGAGCTGGCGGGAGGTCCTACAATGAGCAGTTCTTC. The chain has TRBV6-1 and TRBJ2-1; 8 positions agree with TRBD2. The J segment lost 1 base and the V segment lost 1 base, leaving 6 bases of the junction unmatched. Per the germline V gene, CDR1 is MNHNS and CDR2 is SASEGT. The CDR3 is made up of 17 amino acids.

The V gene is TRBV28, the J gene TRBJ2-5; D perhaps matches TRBD2 (5 bases). The CDR3 loop spans 13 amino acids. The V gene's germline CDR1 is MDHEN and CDR2 SYDVKM. The V and J ends lost 7 bases and 5 bases respectively, with 14 bases between them. The CDR3 DNA is TGTGCCAGCATGAGCGAGGGCACGGAGACCCAGTACTTC. Its translation is CASMSEGTETQYF.

The rearrangement links TRBV27 to TRBJ2-7; D might be TRBD1 or TRBD2, each matching 5 bases. Deletions cut 4 bases from V and 1 base from J, with 11 bases between. Germline CDR1 reads MNHEY; CDR2 reads SMNVEV (reference sequence). The CDR3 has 14 residues. CDR3 in DNA: TGTGCCAGCAGTTCCCGGGGCCCGTCCTACGAGCAGTACTTC. It encodes CASSSRGPSYEQYF.

The chain couples TRBV7-7 to TRBJ2-3; 13 bases agree with TRBD2. Germline CDR1 is SSHAT and CDR2 is FNYEAQ (reference sequence). The CDR3 runs to 16 residues. The ends lost 5 bases at V and 4 bases at J; junction bases unmatched: 6. The CDR3 region is CASSPGLAGVPDTQYF. The CDR3 DNA reads TGTGCCAGCAGCCCCGGACTAGCGGGAGTTCCAGATACGCAGTATTTT. Full variable domain (missing parts from reference TRBV7-7 and TRBJ2-3): GAGVSQSPRYKVTKRGQDVTLRCDPISSHATLYWYQQALGQGPEFLTYFNYEAQPDKSGLPSDRFSAERPEGSISTLTIQRTEQRDSAMYRCASSPGLAGVPDTQYFGPGTRLTVL.